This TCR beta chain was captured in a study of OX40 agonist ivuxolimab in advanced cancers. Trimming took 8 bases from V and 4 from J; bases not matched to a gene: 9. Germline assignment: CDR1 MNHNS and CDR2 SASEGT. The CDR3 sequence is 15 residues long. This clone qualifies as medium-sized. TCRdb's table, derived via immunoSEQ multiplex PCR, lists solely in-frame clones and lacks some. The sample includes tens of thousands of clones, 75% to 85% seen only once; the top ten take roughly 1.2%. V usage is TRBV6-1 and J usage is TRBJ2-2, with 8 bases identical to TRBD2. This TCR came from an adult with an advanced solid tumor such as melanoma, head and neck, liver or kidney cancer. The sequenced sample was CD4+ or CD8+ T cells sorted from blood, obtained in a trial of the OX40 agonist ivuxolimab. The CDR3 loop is CASRPGGRVTGELFF. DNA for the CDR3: TGTGCCAGCCGACCGGGGGGGCGGGTCACCGGGGAGCTGTTTTTT.